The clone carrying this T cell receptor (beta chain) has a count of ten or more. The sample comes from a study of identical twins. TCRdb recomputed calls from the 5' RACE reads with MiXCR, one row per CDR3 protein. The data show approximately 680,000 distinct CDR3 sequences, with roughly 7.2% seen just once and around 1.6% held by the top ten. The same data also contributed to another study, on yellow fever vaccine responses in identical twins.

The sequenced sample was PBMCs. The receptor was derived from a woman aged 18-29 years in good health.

CDR3 sequence reads: CASSPSVSEAFF. CDR3 DNA sequence: TGTGCCAGCAGCCCCTCGGTTAGCGAAGCTTTCTTT. The chain couples TRBV7-9 to TRBJ1-1; D gene ambiguous. V lost 5 bases and J lost 8, with 12 bases in between. This CDR3 contains 12 residues. The V gene's germline CDR1 is SEHNR and CDR2 FQNEAQ (reference sequence). Using reference TRBV7-9 and TRBJ1-1 for the parts outside the CDR3, the full variable domain is DTGVSQNPRHKITKRGQNVTFRCDPISEHNRLYWYRQTLGQGPEFLTYFQNEAQLEKSRLLSDRFSAERPKGSFSTLEIQRTEQGDSAMYLCASSPSVSEAFFGQGTRLTVV.